This entry lists 9 T cell receptor beta chains sequenced from one sample in a study of cytomegalovirus exposure and HLA in healthy donors. It was with 60 Vbeta and 13 Jbeta primers that the PCR ran. Assay used: immunoSEQ multiplex PCR; TCRdb lists only in-frame clones, some missing. The sample table includes 100,000 to 150,000 clones. The sequenced sample consisted of PBMCs. These receptors all stem from a man between 18 and 35 years old in good health and CMV-seronegative.

The CDR3 spells CASSADRGTEAFF. Here the CDR3 DNA reads TGTGCCAGTAGTGCAGACAGGGGCACTGAAGCTTTCTTT. The chain couples TRBV19 to TRBJ1-1; TRBD1 matches at 8 bases. V shed 5 bases and J 4 bases; nucleotides not matched to a gene: 3. CDR3 length equals 13 residues. CDR1 and CDR2 (germline): LNHDA, SQIVND (reference sequence).

CDR3 in DNA: TGTGCCAGCAGCCCCATCGGACAGGGGGCAGGAGAGACCCAGTACTTC. Encoded protein: CASSPIGQGAGETQYF. The rearrangement uses TRBV11-2 and TRBJ2-5, with 11 bases aligning to TRBD1. Germline V lookup: CDR1 SGHAT, CDR2 FQNNGV. The CDR3 runs 16 residues. With V trimmed by 5 bases and J by 4 bases, 9 bases remained unmatched.

The chain recombines TRBV5-6 with TRBJ1-2; 9 nucleotides line up with TRBD1. There are 15 residues in the CDR3. CDR1 and CDR2 from the germline V gene are SGHDT and YYEEEE. The ends lost 2 bases at V and 2 bases at J; junction bases unmatched: 4. CDR3 loop: CASSFQDRGNYGYTF. CDR3 bases: TGTGCCAGCAGCTTTCAGGACAGGGGAAACTATGGCTACACCTTC.

This rearrangement joins TRBV6-5 to TRBJ1-1, with 7 bases aligning to TRBD1. CDR1 and CDR2 from the germline V gene are MNHEY and SVGAGI. This CDR3 has 14 residues. Losses at the gene ends were 5 bases for V and 0 bases for J; bases not matched to a gene: 3. The CDR3 bases are TGTGCCAGCAGTCAGGGGGTTGTGAACACTGAAGCTTTCTTT. Encoded protein: CASSQGVVNTEAFF.

The V and J genes are TRBV6-6 and TRBJ1-3, with 9 nucleotides matching TRBD1. V shed 6 bases, J shed 4 bases, and the junction held 4 bases outside the gene matches. The CDR3 has 14 amino acids. Germline-derived CDR1 and CDR2 are MNHNY and SVGAGI (reference sequence). The DNA of the CDR3 is TGTGCCAGCAGGGGACAGGGACCCGGAAACACCATATATTTT. Residues: CASRGQGPGNTIYF.

This chain uses TRBV6-6 with TRBJ1-1; TRBD1 aligns across 7 bases. The germline V gene has CDR1 MNHNY and CDR2 SVGAGI (reference sequence). V was clipped by 6 bases and J by 7 bases; unmatched bases: 11. There are 14 residues in the CDR3. CDR3 residues: CASRSTGDNLEAFF. CDR3 sequence (DNA): TGTGCCAGCAGATCTACAGGGGACAACCTTGAAGCTTTCTTT.

The chain couples TRBV9 to TRBJ1-1; D ambiguous. Germline V gene lookup returns CDR1 SGDLS and CDR2 YYNGEE. Trimming took off 3 bases at V and 5 bases at J, with 20 bases between the two ends. The CDR3 covers 16 residues. The CDR3 bases are TGTGCCAGCAGCGCTTCGGCAGGTCCTTCGGGGACTGAAGCTTTCTTT. It translates to CASSASAGPSGTEAFF.

The V gene is TRBV9, the J gene TRBJ2-3; a possible D gene is TRBD1 (7 bases). The CDR3 has 16 residues. Trimming pared 4 bases from V and 5 bases from J, leaving 20 bases between. Germline assignment: CDR1 SGDLS and CDR2 YYNGEE. In DNA, the CDR3 is TGTGCCAGCAGCCCTCGGACAGGCGGCGGGAAAGATACGCAGTATTTT. Residues: CASSPRTGGGKDTQYF.

This rearrangement joins TRBV9 to TRBJ2-7; 12 positions agree with TRBD2. From germline, CDR1 is SGDLS and CDR2 YYNGEE. J lost 0 bases, V lost 4 bases, and 2 bases had no gene match. This CDR3 has 15 residues. The CDR3 bases are TGTGCCAGCAGCAAGACTAGCGGGAGCTCCTACGAGCAGTACTTC. This sequence encodes CASSKTSGSSYEQYF.